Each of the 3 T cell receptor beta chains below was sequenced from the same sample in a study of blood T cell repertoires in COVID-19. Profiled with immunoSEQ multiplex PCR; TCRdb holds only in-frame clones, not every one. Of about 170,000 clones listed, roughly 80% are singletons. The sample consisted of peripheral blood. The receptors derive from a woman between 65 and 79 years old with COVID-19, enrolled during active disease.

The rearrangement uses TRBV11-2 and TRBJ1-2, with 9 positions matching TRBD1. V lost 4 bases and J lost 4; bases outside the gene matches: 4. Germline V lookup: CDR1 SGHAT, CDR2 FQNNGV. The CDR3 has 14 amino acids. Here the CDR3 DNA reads TGTGCCAGCAGCTCACAGGGGGCACTCTATGGCTACACCTTC. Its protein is CASSSQGALYGYTF.

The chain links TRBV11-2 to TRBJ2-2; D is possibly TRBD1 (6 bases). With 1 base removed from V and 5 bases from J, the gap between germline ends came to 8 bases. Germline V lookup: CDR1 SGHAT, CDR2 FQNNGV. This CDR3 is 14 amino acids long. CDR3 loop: CASSLARGTGELFF. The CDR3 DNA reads TGTGCCAGCAGCTTAGCCAGGGGAACCGGGGAGCTGTTTTTT.

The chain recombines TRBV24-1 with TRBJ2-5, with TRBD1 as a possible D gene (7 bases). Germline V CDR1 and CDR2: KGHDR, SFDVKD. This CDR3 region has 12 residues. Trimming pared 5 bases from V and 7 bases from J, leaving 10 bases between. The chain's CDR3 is CATSGQGGTQYF. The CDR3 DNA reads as TGTGCCACCAGTGGACAGGGAGGGACCCAGTACTTC.